This TCR beta chain is drawn from a study of OX40 agonist ivuxolimab in advanced cancers. Study-level findings and limits: The CD4+ and CD8+ T cells in the blood had expanded clonally by week 6 at 0.1 to 3.0 mg/kg. There were also nonresponders showing low normalized T-cell clonal expansion.

As to this clone: The target antigen is unknown.

Germline CDR1 LNHDA, CDR2 SQIVND (reference sequence). This CDR3 has 13 residues. V was cut by 11 bases and J by 2 bases, with 10 bases left in between. TCRdb keeps only in-frame clones here, not all; method: immunoSEQ multiplex PCR. This table holds some 39,000 clones, approximately 78% found once. Autoimmune disease history or systemic immunosuppression meant exclusion. This TCR was recovered from an adult with an advanced solid tumor such as melanoma, head and neck, liver or kidney cancer. This sample comprised CD4+ or CD8+ T cells sorted from blood, obtained in a trial of the OX40 agonist ivuxolimab. The V call is TRBV19, the J call TRBJ2-6; D may be TRBD1 (5 bases). This CDR3 is CASGATGANVLTF. In DNA, the CDR3 is TGTGCCTCTGGGGCGACTGGGGCCAACGTCCTGACTTTC.